This T cell receptor beta chain comes out of a study of T-cell memory formation after mild COVID-19. Points from the study as a whole: Among clones contracting day 15 to 85, CD4/CD8 was balanced, whereas later expanders leaned CD4+. Of the contracting clones, CD4+ ones lay mainly in CM and EM, and CD8+ ones in EMRA.

CDR1 is SGHVS and CDR2 is FQNEAQ in the germline V gene. The CDR3 runs to 17 residues. This clonotype was counted a single time. Its antigen is unidentified. A junction end diverges from the germline sequence, so it may reflect a read error. Using constant-segment primers, 5'RACE produced TCR alpha and TCR beta cDNA libraries carrying sample barcodes and UMIs. TCRdb redid the calling of the 5' RACE reads with MiXCR, one entry per CDR3 protein. The sample consists of roughly 550,000 distinct CDR3 sequences, around 21% of them appearing once. The gene calls are TRBV7-8 and TRBJ2-3; TRBD2 agrees at 12 bases. The sample taken for sequencing was PBMCs or a T cell subset sorted from them (not recorded which). The sequence was obtained from an adult woman who had mild COVID-19 (a few samples of this study predate the infection). Cell type and time point are not known. The CDR3 region is CASSLRLAGGPGDKQYF. CDR3 bases: TGTGCCAGCAGCTTACGGCTAGCGGGAGGGCCCGGGGATAAGCAGTATTTT.